These 9 T cell receptor beta chains originate from one sample sequenced in a study of blood T cell repertoires in COVID-19. The method was immunoSEQ multiplex PCR; TCRdb's version includes in-frame clones alone and lacks a portion of them. The table includes over 70,000 clones, about four fifths detected once. Sequencing was carried out using peripheral blood. The receptors stem from a man aged 65-85 years with COVID-19, enrolled during active disease.

The chain uses TRBV5-6 and TRBJ1-2; tentative D call: TRBD1 (5 bases). Germline lookup yields CDR1 SGHDT and CDR2 YYEEEE. Trimming shortened V by 0 bases and J by 4 bases, and 10 bases separated the two germline ends. The CDR3 is made up of 14 amino acids. The DNA for the CDR3 is TGTGCCAGCAGCTTGGAGGGGTCGGGCTATGGCTACACCTTC. Protein sequence: CASSLEGSGYGYTF. The full variable domain, in which reference TRBV5-6 and TRBJ1-2 provide the parts outside the CDR3, is DAGVTQSPTHLIKTRGQQVTLRCSPKSGHDTVSWYQQALGQGPQFIFQYYEEEERQRGNFPDRFSGHQFPNYSSELNVNALLLGDSALYLCASSLEGSGYGYTFGSGTRLTVV.

The chain uses TRBV6-5 and TRBJ2-4; D is unclear. The CDR3 consists of 15 residues. Germline V gene data show CDR1 as MNHEY and CDR2 as SVGAGI. V gave up 4 bases and J gave up 0 bases, with 10 bases separating them. For the CDR3, the DNA is TGTGCCAGCAGTTCCCGGGTTCTAGCCAAAAACATTCAGTACTTC. This sequence encodes CASSSRVLAKNIQYF.

The chain carries TRBV6-5 and TRBJ2-3; 10 nucleotides agree with TRBD1. The V gene's germline CDR1 is MNHEY and CDR2 SVGAGI. Trimming at V came to 4 bases and at J to 6 bases, leaving 4 bases not matched to a gene. This CDR3 has 14 residues. Here the CDR3 reads CASSSGTGVDTQYF. CDR3 bases: TGTGCCAGCAGTTCCGGGACAGGGGTGGATACGCAGTATTTT.

This chain uses TRBV12-5 with TRBJ1-2, with D uncertain. CDR3 size: 13 residues. CDR1 LGHNT and CDR2 FRNRAP come from the germline V gene. Trimming shortened V by 1 base and J by 8 bases, and 11 bases separated the two germline ends. The CDR3 bases are TGTGCTAGTGGTTTGGGCTCCTCCCGGGGCTACACCTTC. This gives the protein CASGLGSSRGYTF.

V gene TRBV5-1 combines with J gene TRBJ1-2; TRBD1 agrees at 8 bases. Losses at the gene ends were 4 bases for V and 6 bases for J; bases not matched to a gene: 14. The CDR3 has 16 amino acids. Germline-derived CDR1 and CDR2 are SGHRS and YFSETQ. CDR3 protein: CASSVRTGLEGDGYTF. CDR3 nucleotide sequence: TGCGCCAGCAGCGTACGGACAGGGTTAGAGGGAGATGGCTACACCTTC.

The chain recombines TRBV29-1 with TRBJ2-3; 10 nucleotides agree with TRBD2. The CDR3 runs 14 residues. Per germline, CDR1 SQVTM and CDR2 ANQGSEA. J was trimmed by 5 bases and V by 7 bases; bases with no gene match: 9. The CDR3 spells CSARGTSAEDTQYF. CDR3 DNA sequence: TGCAGCGCACGGGGGACTAGCGCCGAAGATACGCAGTATTTT.

The chain joins TRBV28 to TRBJ1-4; D remains ambiguous. In germline, CDR1 is MDHEN, CDR2 SYDVKM. V was clipped by 4 bases and J by 11 bases, with 11 bases between them. CDR3 length: 12 amino acids. In nucleotides, the CDR3 is TGTGCCAGCAGTTCTAATAGCGGGAAACTGTTTTTT. It translates to CASSSNSGKLFF.

The rearrangement links TRBV11-2 to TRBJ2-1, with TRBD2 matching 13 bases. Per germline, CDR1 SGHAT and CDR2 FQNNGV. This CDR3 has 16 amino acids. V shed 5 bases and J 4 bases; nucleotides not matched to a gene: 5. This chain's CDR3 is CASSPRLAGGYNEQFF. In DNA form, the CDR3 reads TGTGCCAGCAGCCCCAGACTAGCGGGGGGTTACAATGAGCAGTTCTTC.

The V gene is TRBV12-3 or TRBV12-4, the J gene TRBJ2-2; no firm D call. This CDR3 comprises 11 residues. V was trimmed by 7 bases and J by 7 bases, leaving 7 bases between them. The CDR3 is CASTPGGELFF. CDR3 nucleotide sequence: TGTGCCAGCACCCCCGGCGGGGAGCTGTTTTTT.